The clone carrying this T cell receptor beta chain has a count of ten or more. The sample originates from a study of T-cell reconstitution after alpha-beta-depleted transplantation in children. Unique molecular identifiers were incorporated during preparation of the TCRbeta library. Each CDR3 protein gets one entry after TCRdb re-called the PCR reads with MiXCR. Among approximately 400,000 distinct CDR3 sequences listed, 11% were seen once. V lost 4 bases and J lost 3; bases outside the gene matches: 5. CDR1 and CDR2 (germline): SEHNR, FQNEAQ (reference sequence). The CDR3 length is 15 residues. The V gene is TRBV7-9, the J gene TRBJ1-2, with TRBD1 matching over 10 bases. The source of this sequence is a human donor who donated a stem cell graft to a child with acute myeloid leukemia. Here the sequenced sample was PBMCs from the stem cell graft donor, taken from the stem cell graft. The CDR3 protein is CASSSWTGGDYGYTF. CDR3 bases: TGTGCCAGCAGCTCCTGGACAGGGGGGGACTATGGCTACACCTTC.